The following is a T cell receptor (beta chain) sequence with its context. Its antigen is not identified. Additional DNA sequences in this sample encode the identical CDR3. The data were produced by immunoSEQ multiplex PCR, yet TCRdb's version contains in-frame clones alone and is incomplete. The repertoire holds about 980,000 clones, more than 75% seen once, with around 1.4% in the top ten. The record originates from a study of shared clonotypes between healthy human individuals. Study-level background: The plates for each donor numbered three CD4 naive, three CD4 memory, two CD8 naive and one CD8 memory. The study's findings and limits: Clonotype sharing across several donors was observed for around 4.5% of naive CD4 clonotypes. All-four-donor shared clonotypes had higher generation probabilities than non-shared clonotypes did.

The sample was memory CD4+ T cells sorted from blood. Regarding subset: CD45RA-negative fraction. The clonotype comes from a young man in good health.

The CDR3 DNA reads as TGCAGCGTTAAAGGCGTGGGCACAGATACGCAGTATTTT. Amino acids: CSVKGVGTDTQYF. The rearrangement links TRBV29-1 to TRBJ2-3, with no clear D. CDR3 length: 13 amino acids. Trimming took 5 bases from V and 1 from J, leaving 10 bases between them. Germline lookup yields CDR1 SQVTM and CDR2 ANQGSEA.